The 19 T cell receptor beta chains below all came from one sample that was sequenced in a study of T-cell memory formation after mild COVID-19. MiXCR, run by TCRdb on the 5' RACE reads, gives a single entry per CDR3 protein. The table includes around 300,000 distinct CDR3 sequences, about an eighth detected once. Source material: PBMCs or a T cell subset sorted from them (not recorded which). These receptors were collected from a young man who had mild COVID-19 (a few samples of this study predate the infection). Cell type and time point are not known.

This clonotype was seen many times. V is TRBV2 and J is TRBJ1-5; no clear D gene. The length of the CDR3 is 11 residues. Germline assignment: CDR1 SNHLY and CDR2 FYNNEI. V lost 6 bases and J lost 6, with 6 bases in between. CDR3 loop: CASRLIQPQHF. In DNA, the CDR3 is TGTGCCAGCAGATTGATTCAGCCCCAGCATTTT.

This chain connects TRBV11-1 to TRBJ2-1; TRBD2 agrees at 10 bases. The CDR3 has 16 amino acids. After removal of 2 bases from V and 3 bases from J, the junction contained 4 bases not matched to a gene. Germline lookup yields CDR1 SGHAT and CDR2 FQDESV (reference sequence). Here the CDR3 reads CASSLPGLAYYNEQFF. The CDR3 region has the DNA TGTGCCAGCAGCTTACCGGGACTAGCGTACTACAATGAGCAGTTCTTC.

This clonotype occurred a few times. The chain carries TRBV7-9 and TRBJ1-1, with D unresolved. The CDR3 covers 13 residues. Germline V lookup: CDR1 SEHNR, CDR2 FQNEAQ (reference sequence). Trimming cost V 2 bases and J 8 bases, with 12 bases left between them. The CDR3 nucleotides are TGTGCCAGCAGCTTATCGCCGGGCTTAGAAGCTTTCTTT. Its translation is CASSLSPGLEAFF.

This clonotype was counted between two and nine times. The chain has TRBV7-9 and TRBJ1-1; 7 bases agree with TRBD1. The CDR3 totals 12 residues. Germline assignment: CDR1 SEHNR and CDR2 FQNEAQ (reference sequence). V trimming: 2 bases; J trimming: 8 bases; junction bases outside the gene matches: 2. CDR3 sequence (DNA): TGTGCCAGCAGCTTACCAGGGGGGGAAGCTTTCTTT. It encodes CASSLPGGEAFF.

This clonotype was picked up a small number of times. This chain connects TRBV6-2 or TRBV6-3 to TRBJ1-5; D gene ambiguous. The germline V and J ends were trimmed by 6 bases and 1 base, with 16 bases remaining between them. There are 16 residues in the CDR3. CDR1 is MNHEY, CDR2 SVGEGT, per germline. DNA for the CDR3: TGTGCCAGCAGCAAAGGGCCCCGGGAAAGCAATCAGCCCCAGCATTTT. Protein product: CASSKGPRESNQPQHF.

In its sample, this clonotype was seen a few times. The chain recombines TRBV4-3 with TRBJ1-2; D perhaps matches TRBD1 (5 bases). Trimming removed 4 bases from V and 4 bases from J, with 13 bases in between. Germline CDR1 LGHNA, CDR2 YSLEER. This CDR3 contains 14 residues. This CDR3 reads CASSRGGDGYGYTF. As DNA, the CDR3 is TGCGCCAGCAGCCGGGGAGGGGACGGCTATGGCTACACCTTC.

This clonotype came up a few times. The chain carries TRBV19 and TRBJ2-6; D not certain. The CDR3 runs to 15 residues. The V end lost 9 bases, the J end lost 2 bases, and 14 bases lay between the germline ends. Germline CDR1 LNHDA, CDR2 SQIVND (reference sequence). In nucleotides, the CDR3 is TGTGCCAGCACCCGAGCGAGGACTGGGGCCAACGTCCTGACTTTC. This gives the protein CASTRARTGANVLTF. The variable domain in full, completed from reference TRBV19 and TRBJ2-6, reads DGGITQSPKYLFRKEGQNVTLSCEQNLNHDAMYWYRQDPGQGLRLIYYSQIVNDFQKGDIAEGYSVSREKKESFPLTVTSAQKNPTAFYLCASTRARTGANVLTFGAGSRLTVL.

The chain combines TRBV10-3 with TRBJ2-1; D may be TRBD1 (6 bases). CDR3 length: 13 residues. V lost 2 bases to trimming and J lost 12 bases, with 14 bases between them. Germline CDR1 ENHRY, CDR2 SYGVKD. CDR3 DNA sequence: TGTGCCATCAGTGAGGAAGACAGGCAGGGGCAGTTCTTC. Its protein is CAISEEDRQGQFF.

Many counts were recorded for this clonotype. The rearrangement uses TRBV3-1 and TRBJ2-2, with D tentatively TRBD1 or TRBD2 (7 bases each). Germline V gene sequence: CDR1 LGHDT, CDR2 YNNKEL (reference sequence). V lost 4 bases to trimming and J lost 8 bases, with 17 bases between them. This CDR3 has 15 residues. The CDR3 DNA is TGTGCCAGCAGCCCCCTAGCGGAGGGGGCGGGGGAGCTGTTTTTT. Protein product: CASSPLAEGAGELFF.

This clonotype was recorded many times. V is TRBV7-9 and J is TRBJ2-3; 7 positions match TRBD1. V lost 8 bases, J lost 2 bases, and 4 bases stayed unmatched. The CDR3 is 13 residues long. CDR1 and CDR2 (germline): SEHNR, FQNEAQ (reference sequence). Written as DNA, the CDR3 is TGTGCCAGCCTACAGGGGCCCACAGATACGCAGTATTTT. It is translated as CASLQGPTDTQYF.

This clonotype came up a few times. The chain uses TRBV11-2 and TRBJ2-5, with D possibly TRBD1 on 7 matching bases. Germline V gives CDR1 SGHAT, CDR2 FQNNGV. This CDR3 region has 17 residues. V was clipped by 1 base and J by 2 bases, with 17 bases between them. In nucleotides, the CDR3 is TGTGCCAGCAGCTTAGGCTCCAGGGGGAGGCGACAAGAGACCCAGTACTTC. Its protein product is CASSLGSRGRRQETQYF.

This clonotype was counted a few times. The gene calls are TRBV5-1 and TRBJ1-1; TRBD1 agrees at 11 bases. After removal of 4 bases from V and 4 bases from J, the junction contained 3 bases not matched to a gene. Germline values: CDR1 SGHRS, CDR2 YFSETQ. The CDR3 has 14 residues. CDR3 residues: CASSQGTGGTEAFF. CDR3 DNA sequence: TGCGCCAGCAGCCAAGGGACAGGGGGCACTGAAGCTTTCTTT.

This clonotype was detected ten times or more. The chain's CDR3 is CASTSSGNTIYF. CDR3 nucleotides: TGTGCCAGCACTTCTTCTGGAAACACCATATATTTT. V and J are TRBV25-1 and TRBJ1-3; D is undetermined. V was pared by 7 bases and J by 1 base, with 5 bases between. The CDR3 is 12 residues long. Germline assignment: CDR1 MGHDK and CDR2 SYGVNS.

The chain is built from TRBV6-5 and TRBJ2-3; 8 nucleotides line up with TRBD2. The J segment lost 9 bases and the V segment lost 5 bases, leaving 13 bases of the junction unmatched. The CDR3 extends over 15 amino acids. The germline V gene has CDR1 MNHEY and CDR2 SVGAGI. The CDR3 nucleotides are TGTGCCAGCAGTCCGGGACTAGTCGGGGCCCTGACGCAGTATTTT. Translated, it gives CASSPGLVGALTQYF.

The chain recombines TRBV7-8 with TRBJ2-5; 8 bases agree with TRBD2. The CDR3 extends over 14 amino acids. After removal of 8 bases from V and 5 bases from J, the junction contained 10 bases not matched to a gene. Germline CDR1 and CDR2: SGHVS and FQNEAQ. The CDR3 DNA sequence: TGTGCCAGCGCCACAGGACTAGCCGCGGAGACCCAGTACTTC. Translating it yields CASATGLAAETQYF.

This clonotype was detected many times. The chain couples TRBV15 to TRBJ1-1; no definite D call. The CDR3 has 15 amino acids. Per the germline V gene, CDR1 is LNHNV and CDR2 is YYDKDF (reference sequence). V was shortened by 0 bases and J by 0 bases, with 8 bases between the two germline ends. CDR3 region: CATSRDPRMNTEAFF. The CDR3 bases are TGTGCCACCAGCAGAGATCCACGGATGAACACTGAAGCTTTCTTT.

This clonotype came up many times. The gene calls are TRBV11-2 and TRBJ1-6, with D tentatively TRBD1 (6 bases). CDR3 length: 16 amino acids. Germline CDR1 is SGHAT and CDR2 is FQNNGV. Trimming shortened V by 2 bases and J by 8 bases, and 16 bases separated the two germline ends. The CDR3 sequence is CASSLWPTSGDSPLHF. CDR3 DNA: TGTGCCAGCAGCTTATGGCCGACCTCAGGGGATTCACCCCTCCACTTT. The full variable domain, with the rest looked up from reference TRBV11-2 and TRBJ1-6, is EAGVAQSPRYKIIEKRQSVAFWCNPISGHATLYWYQQILGQGPKLLIQFQNNGVVDDSQLPKDRFSAERLKGVDSTLKIQPAKLEDSAVYLCASSLWPTSGDSPLHFGNGTRLTVT.

Ten or more counts support this clonotype. V and J are TRBV7-9 and TRBJ1-5; TRBD1 aligns across 7 bases. The CDR3 sequence is 14 residues long. CDR1 is SEHNR and CDR2 is FQNEAQ in the germline V gene (reference sequence). J lost 2 bases, V lost 5 bases, and 3 bases had no gene match. CDR3 DNA: TGTGCCAGCAGCCTCGGACAGGGCAATCAGCCCCAGCATTTT. It specifies CASSLGQGNQPQHF. Complete variable domain (other parts from reference TRBV7-9 and TRBJ1-5): DTGVSQNPRHKITKRGQNVTFRCDPISEHNRLYWYRQTLGQGPEFLTYFQNEAQLEKSRLLSDRFSAERPKGSFSTLEIQRTEQGDSAMYLCASSLGQGNQPQHFGDGTRLSIL.

Of note for this clonotype: One junction end does not reproduce the germline sequence, and a read error may be involved. The CDR3 region has the DNA TGTGCCAGCAGCCGACAGGGCGAGCTGTACTTC. Its translation is CASSRQGELYF. The chain has TRBV12-3 or TRBV12-4 and TRBJ2-7, with TRBD1 matching over 7 bases. This CDR3 spans 11 amino acids.